Below, one T cell receptor (beta chain) is given with its context. The antigen is not known. Donors were ostensibly healthy at sampling, although undocumented immune exposures were probable. The CDR3 length is 15 residues. V lost 4 bases and J 3 bases, leaving 10 bases between the germline ends. Per the germline V gene, CDR1 is SEHNR and CDR2 is FQNEAQ (reference sequence). The sample belongs to a study of cytomegalovirus exposure and HLA in healthy donors. Findings of the study overall: Owing to their indistinguishability, certain V segments, notably TRBV6-2 and TRBV6-3, were excluded. At a 0.05 false discovery rate, a later analysis found approximately 15,000 TCR beta sequences to be associated with HLA alleles.

This PCR relied on a set of 60 Vbeta primers and 13 Jbeta primers. This table comes from immunoSEQ multiplex PCR, and its TCRdb copy is limited to in-frame clones, with some not included. The table shows 150,000 to 200,000 clones, with roughly three quarters occurring only once. This chain connects TRBV7-9 to TRBJ2-6; D may be TRBD2 (5 bases). The clonotype originates from a woman between 40 and 55 years old in good health and CMV-seropositive. The sequencing sample was made of PBMCs. The CDR3 DNA reads as TGTGCCAGCAGCTCTGCCGGGGTTGGGGCCAACGTCCTGACTTTC. Amino acids: CASSSAGVGANVLTF.